This T cell receptor beta chain came from a study of OX40 agonist ivuxolimab in advanced cancers. In the study overall: Ivuxolimab was a fully human IgG2 agonistic monoclonal antibody targeting the costimulatory receptor OX40 (CD134). Intravenous ivuxolimab was administered to patients every 2 weeks at six dose levels: 0.01, 0.1, 0.3, 1.5, 3 and 10 mg/kg. Partial responses were achieved by three dose-escalation patients, of whom one had hepatocellular carcinoma and two had cutaneous melanoma. The dose-escalation cohort was roughly 83% male with a mean age of roughly 60 years, ranging from roughly 20 to 80. Patients were allowed to have had prior anti-PD-1, anti-PD-L1 or anti-CTLA-4 therapy, and 30% to 40% of the dose-escalation patients had been treated with checkpoint inhibitors. The paper reports the monotherapy dose-escalation portion (N of about 52 patients) of the phase I ivuxolimab trial. Among the 52 dose-escalation patients, around 19 had hepatocellular carcinoma, 15 melanoma, 9 renal cell carcinoma and 9 head and neck cancer. The purpose of peripheral TCRbeta sequencing was to test whether ivuxolimab changed TCR sequence diversity and led to clonal T-cell expansion.

This clone showed up just once. Its specific antigen is unknown. Base qualities are missing; no much larger clone stands one base away. Results the study describes overall, beyond this receptor: In the 0.1-3.0 mg/kg groups, partial responders were among the patients with the lowest normalized peripheral clonal expansion, particularly in CD8+ T cells. At doses of 0.1 to 3.0 mg/kg, clonal expansion of both CD4+ and CD8+ blood T cells was observed from baseline to week 6. Which antigens the clonally expanded peripheral T cells were specific for was not determined. After ivuxolimab, more expanded clones were found on average in CD8+ T cells than in CD4+ T cells. Low levels of normalized T-cell clonal expansion were also seen in some nonresponding patients.

Genomic DNA was extracted from sorted cells for sequencing of the TCRbeta CDR3 region. The immunoSEQ Assay was used for sequencing of TCRbeta CDR3 regions. The table comes from immuneACCESS by way of TCRdb, which keeps in-frame sequences with V and J called. Part of the clones is missing from these tables; in studies checked, under half for an unresolved V gene and the rest for unknown reasons. Across this sample there are some 59,000 clones, with approximately 90% seen only once. 8.5% to 9% of the sample is held by the ten biggest clonotypes. Sequences MNHEY (CDR1) and SVGAGI (CDR2) are obtained from the germline V gene. A distance of 13 bases separates the germline ends of V and J, which lose 0 bases and 7 bases respectively. The CDR3 has 14 amino acids, counting the end cysteine and phenylalanine. Only the CDR3 DNA stays, 42 bases, in frame from base 1. The trial excluded patients who had a history of autoimmune disease or were on systemic immunosuppression. Peripheral blood for TCR sequencing was drawn from every dose cohort at baseline, at cycle 4 day 1 and at cycle 7 day 1. The samples were taken from a phase I, first-in-human, multicenter, open-label dose-escalation trial of ivuxolimab. Adults with locally advanced or metastatic head and neck squamous cell, hepatocellular, melanoma or renal cell carcinoma were enrolled in the trial. Before TCR sequencing, CD4+ and CD8+ T cells were separately sorted from peripheral blood.

This receptor was obtained from an adult with an advanced solid tumor such as melanoma, head and neck, liver or kidney cancer. The sequencing used CD4+ or CD8+ T cells sorted from blood, collected in a trial of the OX40 agonist ivuxolimab. The rearrangement joined TRBV6-5 to TRBJ2-7; a weak D assignment points to TRBD2 (5 bases agree). The DNA sequence reads TGTGCCAGCAGTTACTCGCCCGACTACGCGGAGCAGTACTTC. This is translated as CASSYSPDYAEQYF.